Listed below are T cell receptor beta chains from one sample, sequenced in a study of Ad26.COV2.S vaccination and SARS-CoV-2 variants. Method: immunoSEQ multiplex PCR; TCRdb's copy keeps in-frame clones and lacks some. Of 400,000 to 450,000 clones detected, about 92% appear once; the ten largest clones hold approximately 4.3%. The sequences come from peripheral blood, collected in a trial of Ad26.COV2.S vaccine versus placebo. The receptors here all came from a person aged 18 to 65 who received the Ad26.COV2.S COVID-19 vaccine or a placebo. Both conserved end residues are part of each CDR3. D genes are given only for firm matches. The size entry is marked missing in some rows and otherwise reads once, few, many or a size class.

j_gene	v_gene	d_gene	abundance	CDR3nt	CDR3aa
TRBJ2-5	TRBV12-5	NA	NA	TGTGCTAGTGGTTTGTGGGGGCAACAGACCCAGTACTTC	CASGLWGQQTQYF
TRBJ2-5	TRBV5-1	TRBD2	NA	TGCGCCAGCAGCCCTGATCTAGCGGGAGTCCAAGAGACCCAGTACTTC	CASSPDLAGVQETQYF
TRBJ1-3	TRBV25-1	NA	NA	TGTGCCAGCAGTGAATGGGCCTCGGGCTCTGGAAACACCATATATTTT	CASSEWASGSGNTIYF
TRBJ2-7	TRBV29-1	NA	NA	TGCAGCGTTGATATGGCCTACGAGCAGTACTTC	CSVDMAYEQYF
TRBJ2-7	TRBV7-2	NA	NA	TGTGCCAGCAGCTTAGTAACCTACGAGCAGTACTTC	CASSLVTYEQYF
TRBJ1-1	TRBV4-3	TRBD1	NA	TGCGCCAGCAGCCAAATGACAGGGCAGGAAAACACTGAAGCTTTCTTT	CASSQMTGQENTEAFF
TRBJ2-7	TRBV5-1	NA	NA	TGCGCCAGCAGCTTGGGCCAGGGAGGGGGCTACGAGCAGTACTTC	CASSLGQGGGYEQYF
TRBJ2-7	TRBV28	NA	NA	TGTGCCAGTGCAGTCGCTCAAGGAAATTACGAGCAGTACTTC	CASAVAQGNYEQYF
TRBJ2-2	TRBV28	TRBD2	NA	TGTGCCAGCAGTCGACTAGCGGACGAAAGAACCGGGGAGCTGTTTTTT	CASSRLADERTGELFF
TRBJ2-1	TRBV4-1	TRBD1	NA	TGCGCCAGCAGCCTCCGGGACAGGGATGTCAATGAGCAGTTCTTC	CASSLRDRDVNEQFF
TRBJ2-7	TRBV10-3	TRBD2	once	TGTGCCATCAGTGATCAGACTAGCGGGAGTTCTTACGAGCAGTACTTC	CAISDQTSGSSYEQYF
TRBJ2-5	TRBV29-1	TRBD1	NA	TGCAGCGTGAACCAGGGGGCCGGAGAGACCCAGTACTTC	CSVNQGAGETQYF
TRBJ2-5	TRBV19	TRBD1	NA	TGTGCCAGTAGTAGAGGAGGACAGGCCCTGTTGGAAGAGACCCAGTACTTC	CASSRGGQALLEETQYF
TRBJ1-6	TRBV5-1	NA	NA	TGCGCCAGCAGCTTGTCAATGACCGCGTCAAATTCACCCCTCCACTTT	CASSLSMTASNSPLHF
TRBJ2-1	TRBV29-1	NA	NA	TGCAGCGGTAGCCCGAGCGCGGTAGTGAGCTCCTACAATGAGCAGTTCTTC	CSGSPSAVVSSYNEQFF
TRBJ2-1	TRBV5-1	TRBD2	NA	TGCGCCAGCAGCTGGGGCGGGACTAGCGGCAATGAGCAGTTCTTC	CASSWGGTSGNEQFF
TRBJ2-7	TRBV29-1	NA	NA	TGCAGCGTTGAGGGCGCTACCTACGAGCAGTACTTC	CSVEGATYEQYF
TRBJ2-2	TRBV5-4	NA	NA	TGTGCCAGCAGCCCGGCAGGGCTCGCCGGGGAGCTGTTTTTT	CASSPAGLAGELFF
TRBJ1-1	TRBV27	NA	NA	TGTGCCAGCAGTTTACAGGGAATGAACACTGAAGCTTTCTTT	CASSLQGMNTEAFF
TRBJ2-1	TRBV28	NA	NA	TGTGCCAGCAGTTACACAGGGCGTAATGAGCAGTTCTTC	CASSYTGRNEQFF
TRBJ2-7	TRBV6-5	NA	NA	TGTGCCAGCGAGGGCTACGAGCAGTACTTC	CASEGYEQYF
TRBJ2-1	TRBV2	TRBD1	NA	TGTGCCAGCAGTGAAGTGCGGCGGACAGGGGGCTGGAATGAGCAGTTCTTC	CASSEVRRTGGWNEQFF
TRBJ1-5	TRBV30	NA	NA	TGTGCCTGGAGTGATTACCCGGGGCAGCCCCAGCATTTT	CAWSDYPGQPQHF
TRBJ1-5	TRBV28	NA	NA	TGTGCCAGCAGTTTAGTGGTTGGTACCTTTCAGCCCCAGCATTTT	CASSLVVGTFQPQHF
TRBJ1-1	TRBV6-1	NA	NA	TGTGCCAGCAGTGACCGACGGGGAAGGAGTACTGAAGCTTTCTTT	CASSDRRGRSTEAFF
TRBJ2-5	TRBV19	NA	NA	TGTGCCAGTAGTCCCCGCCTACAAGAGACCCAGTACTTC	CASSPRLQETQYF
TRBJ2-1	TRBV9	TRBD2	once	TGTGCCAGCAGCCCTGGGACTAGCGGGAGTCGTGAGCAGTTCTTC	CASSPGTSGSREQFF
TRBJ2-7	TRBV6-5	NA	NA	TGTGCCAGCAGGAGAGGAGGGGGCACCTACGAGCAGTACTTC	CASRRGGGTYEQYF
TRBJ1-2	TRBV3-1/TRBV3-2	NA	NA	TGTGCCAGCAGCCAAGATCGGGCGGATGGCTACACCTTC	CASSQDRADGYTF
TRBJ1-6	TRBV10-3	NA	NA	TGTGCCATCAGTGGGGGATCTAATTCACCCCTCCACTTT	CAISGGSNSPLHF
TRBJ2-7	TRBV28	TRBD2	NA	TGTGCCAGCAGTTTTGAGGGCGGGAGCGTCCCGTGGTACGAGCAGTACTTC	CASSFEGGSVPWYEQYF
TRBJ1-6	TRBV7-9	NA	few	TGTGCCAGCAGCTTAACTTTGATGGACCGTAGAGATTCACCCCTCCACTTT	CASSLTLMDRRDSPLHF
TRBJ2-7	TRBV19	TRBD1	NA	TGTGCCAGTAGTAAGACAGGGGGCTTCACGTACGAGCAGTACTTC	CASSKTGGFTYEQYF
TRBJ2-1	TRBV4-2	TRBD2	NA	TGTGCCAGCAGCCGTCGAGCGGGACCCAGCTACAATGAGCAGTTCTTC	CASSRRAGPSYNEQFF
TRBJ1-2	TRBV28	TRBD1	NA	TGTGCCAGCAGTTTTCGCAGGGGGGAGGGCTACACCTTC	CASSFRRGEGYTF
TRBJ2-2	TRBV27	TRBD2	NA	TGTGCCAGCAGTTTTGATAGCGGGAGGGCCGGGACCGGGGAGCTGTTTTTT	CASSFDSGRAGTGELFF
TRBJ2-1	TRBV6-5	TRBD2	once	TGTGCCAGCAGCCGGGGACTAGCGGGAGTCGGGGAGCAGTTCTTC	CASSRGLAGVGEQFF
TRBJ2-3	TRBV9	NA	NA	TGTGCCAGCAGCGGTATTGGCGGACGCACAGATACGCAGTATTTT	CASSGIGGRTDTQYF
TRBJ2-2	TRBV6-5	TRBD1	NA	TGTGCCAGCAGCGGCGGACAGGGGCTCGGGGAGCTGTTTTTT	CASSGGQGLGELFF
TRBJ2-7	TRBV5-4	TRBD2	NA	TGTGCCAGCAGCACGGGCGGGCTAGCGGGGTCCTACGAGCAGTACTTC	CASSTGGLAGSYEQYF
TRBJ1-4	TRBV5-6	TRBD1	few	TGTGCCAGCAGCGCCGGACAGGGGGCGTTGGGTTTCGGTGAAAAACTGTTTTTT	CASSAGQGALGFGEKLFF
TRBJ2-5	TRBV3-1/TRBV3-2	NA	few	TGTGCCAGCAGCCAATCAAGGGGCCTAGAGACCCAGTACTTC	CASSQSRGLETQYF